One sample yielded the 7 T cell receptor beta chains listed below, sequenced in a study of OX40 agonist ivuxolimab in advanced cancers. Using immunoSEQ multiplex PCR, the repertoire was profiled, and TCRdb retains in-frame clones only, with some absent. The data hold tens of thousands of clones, with approximately 94% observed a single time. Specimen: CD4+ or CD8+ T cells sorted from blood, collected in a trial of the OX40 agonist ivuxolimab. These receptors came from an adult with an advanced solid tumor such as melanoma, head and neck, liver or kidney cancer.

The chain combines TRBV27 with TRBJ1-2, with no clear D. Germline V gene sequence: CDR1 MNHEY, CDR2 SMNVEV (reference sequence). The ends were cut back, 4 bases at V and 7 bases at J, with 13 bases in the middle. The CDR3 covers 13 residues. The CDR3 reads CASSYRGVGGYTF. CDR3 DNA: TGTGCCAGCAGTTACCGAGGAGTGGGTGGCTACACCTTC.

V is TRBV11-2 and J is TRBJ1-3, with a possible D match to TRBD1 (6 bases). The germline CDR1 and CDR2 sequences are SGHAT and FQNNGV. CDR3 length equals 14 residues. V lost 5 bases and J lost 0, with 8 bases in between. The CDR3 nucleotides are TGTGCCAGCAGCGAGGACAGCTCTGGAAACACCATATATTTT. Protein: CASSEDSSGNTIYF.

This chain joins TRBV21-1 and TRBJ1-1. TRBV21-1 is listed as a pseudogene. This CDR3 contains 16 residues. This CDR3 is CASRKILATQRTEAFF. CDR3 DNA sequence: TGTGCCAGCAGGAAGATACTAGCTACACAACGCACTGAAGCTTTCTTT.

The chain joins TRBV7-3 to TRBJ2-1; D remains ambiguous. The V gene's germline CDR1 is SGHTA and CDR2 FQGTGA. Trimming took 2 bases from V and 6 from J, leaving 11 bases between them. CDR3 size: 14 residues. Here the CDR3 DNA reads TGTGCCAGCAGCTTATCCCGGACCGCCAATGAGCAGTTCTTC. It encodes CASSLSRTANEQFF.

The V and J genes are TRBV6-4 and TRBJ2-1; 7 nucleotides agree with TRBD1. Losses at the gene ends were 4 bases for V and 0 bases for J; bases not matched to a gene: 9. The germline CDR1 and CDR2 sequences are MRHNA and SNTAGT. The CDR3 sequence is 17 residues long. CDR3 in DNA: TGTGCCAGCAGTGTCCGTGACCGGGACAGCTCCTACAATGAGCAGTTCTTC. Translating it yields CASSVRDRDSSYNEQFF.

The chain uses TRBV6-5 and TRBJ2-2; D uncertain. CDR1 MNHEY and CDR2 SVGAGI come from the germline V gene. This CDR3 region has 15 residues. The V gene lost 2 bases and the J gene lost 2 bases, with 9 bases spanning the gap. CDR3 loop: CASSYKDGNTGELFF. For the CDR3, the DNA is TGTGCCAGCAGTTACAAAGACGGAAACACCGGGGAGCTGTTTTTT.

V usage is TRBV28 and J usage is TRBJ2-3; 10 bases match TRBD2. Per germline, CDR1 MDHEN and CDR2 SYDVKM. The CDR3 length is 13 residues. V lost 8 bases, J lost 8 bases, and 7 bases stayed unmatched. DNA for the CDR3: TGTGCCAGCGAAATACTAGCGGGAAGTACGCAGTATTTT. Amino acids: CASEILAGSTQYF.